The rows below give T cell receptor beta chains drawn from one sample of a study of OX40 agonist ivuxolimab in advanced cancers. Sequencing was performed with immunoSEQ multiplex PCR; in TCRdb, only in-frame clones are kept and a portion is missing. The data show about 36,000 clones, with 74% seen just once and around 18% held by the top ten. Sequenced material: CD4+ or CD8+ T cells sorted from blood, taken in a trial of the OX40 agonist ivuxolimab. These receptors were taken from an adult with an advanced solid tumor such as melanoma, head and neck, liver or kidney cancer. CDR3s include the opening cysteine and the closing phenylalanine or tryptophan. Each record gives: CDR3 DNA, CDR3 protein, clone size, J gene, V gene, D gene. The D gene is left open where the match is weak. Expanded clones get a size class; other rows say once, few or many, or leave the size out.

cdr3_nt: TGTGCCAGCAGCGCAGCGGGGGCCCGGGAGCTGTTTTTT
cdr3_aa: CASSAAGARELFF
clone_size: -
j_call: TRBJ2-2
v_call: TRBV7-9
d_call: TRBD2

cdr3_nt: TGTGCCAGCAGTGAGCGTCCGGGACAGAGAAGAGAAAAACTGTTTTTT
cdr3_aa: CASSERPGQRREKLFF
clone_size: -
j_call: TRBJ1-4
v_call: TRBV6-1
d_call: TRBD1

cdr3_nt: TGTGCCAGTAGTTCTTCTTTTGGGGGGGTCCTCACAGATACGCAGTATTTT
cdr3_aa: CASSSSFGGVLTDTQYF
clone_size: -
j_call: TRBJ2-3
v_call: TRBV19
d_call: TRBD2

cdr3_nt: TGTGCCAGCAGCAAAACAGGCCTACCCTACGAGCAGTACTTC
cdr3_aa: CASSKTGLPYEQYF
clone_size: few
j_call: TRBJ2-7
v_call: TRBV21-1
d_call: -

cdr3_nt: TGCGCCAGCAGTTTGAACTTGGGGGGACAGGGAACCTGGGGCACTGAAGCTTTCTTT
cdr3_aa: CASSLNLGGQGTWGTEAFF
clone_size: -
j_call: TRBJ1-1
v_call: TRBV5-1
d_call: TRBD1

cdr3_nt: TGTGCCAGCAGTTGGACCGGGACAGGGAGATCACCCCTCCACTTT
cdr3_aa: CASSWTGTGRSPLHF
clone_size: once
j_call: TRBJ1-6
v_call: TRBV27
d_call: TRBD1

cdr3_nt: TGTGCCAGCAGTACAGGATTCTATGGCTACACCTTC
cdr3_aa: CASSTGFYGYTF
clone_size: -
j_call: TRBJ1-2
v_call: TRBV6-5
d_call: -

cdr3_nt: TGTGCCAGCAGTTACTCGAGACAGACGCACACAGATACGCAGTATTTT
cdr3_aa: CASSYSRQTHTDTQYF
clone_size: -
j_call: TRBJ2-3
v_call: TRBV6-5
d_call: -

cdr3_nt: TGTGCCAGTAGTATGGGCGGGGGGAGCTCCTACAATGAGCAGTTCTTC
cdr3_aa: CASSMGGGSSYNEQFF
clone_size: -
j_call: TRBJ2-1
v_call: TRBV19
d_call: TRBD2

cdr3_nt: TGTGCCAGCAGCTCCCCAGGGGCAGATACGCAGTATTTT
cdr3_aa: CASSSPGADTQYF
clone_size: -
j_call: TRBJ2-3
v_call: TRBV7-9
d_call: -

cdr3_nt: TGTGCCAGCACCAAAGGGGGGACAGAATATCGGGAGCTGTTTTTT
cdr3_aa: CASTKGGTEYRELFF
clone_size: -
j_call: TRBJ2-2
v_call: TRBV7-6
d_call: -

cdr3_nt: TGTGCCAGCAGCGCCCGGGACAGGGCCAATGAAAAACTGTTTTTT
cdr3_aa: CASSARDRANEKLFF
clone_size: -
j_call: TRBJ1-4
v_call: TRBV7-8
d_call: TRBD1

cdr3_nt: TGTGCCAGCAGCCAAGATCGGTTGGTCAACTATGGCTACACCTTC
cdr3_aa: CASSQDRLVNYGYTF
clone_size: -
j_call: TRBJ1-2
v_call: TRBV4-2
d_call: -

cdr3_nt: TGTGCCAGCAGTGGCTCGGACACCGGGGAGCTGTTTTTT
cdr3_aa: CASSGSDTGELFF
clone_size: -
j_call: TRBJ2-2
v_call: TRBV6-1
d_call: -

cdr3_nt: TGTGCCAGCAGTGAATCCGGGACAGGCGCCGGTGGCTACACCTTC
cdr3_aa: CASSESGTGAGGYTF
clone_size: -
j_call: TRBJ1-2
v_call: TRBV2
d_call: TRBD1

cdr3_nt: TGTGCCAGCAGCTTACAGTTGGAGACCCAGTACTTC
cdr3_aa: CASSLQLETQYF
clone_size: -
j_call: TRBJ2-5
v_call: TRBV7-2
d_call: -

cdr3_nt: TGTGCCAGCAGCTTTGGTTTCGCGCACAGGGTTGGGGGGGACAATGAGCAGTTCTTC
cdr3_aa: CASSFGFAHRVGGDNEQFF
clone_size: -
j_call: TRBJ2-1
v_call: TRBV5-6
d_call: -

cdr3_nt: TGTGCCAGCAGTGAAGAACTAGCGGGTAATGAGCAGTTCTTC
cdr3_aa: CASSEELAGNEQFF
clone_size: -
j_call: TRBJ2-1
v_call: TRBV2
d_call: TRBD2

cdr3_nt: TGTGCCAGCAATAGGGAACATGAGCAGTTCTTC
cdr3_aa: CASNREHEQFF
clone_size: few
j_call: TRBJ2-1
v_call: TRBV6-6
d_call: -

cdr3_nt: TGTGCCAGCAGTTACTCGACAGGAGGCAATGAGCAGTTCTTC
cdr3_aa: CASSYSTGGNEQFF
clone_size: -
j_call: TRBJ2-1
v_call: TRBV6-6
d_call: -

cdr3_nt: TGCGCCAGCAGCGCAACAGTTTACGAGCAGTACTTC
cdr3_aa: CASSATVYEQYF
clone_size: -
j_call: TRBJ2-7
v_call: TRBV5-1
d_call: -